These 24 T cell receptor beta chains were sequenced from one sample in a study of blood T cell repertoires in COVID-19. Sequencing used immunoSEQ multiplex PCR; TCRdb keeps in-frame clones, though not all of them. Of more than 350,000 clones in the sample, over 75% were seen once. Sequencing used peripheral blood. These receptors originate from a woman aged 30 to 39 with COVID-19, enrolled during active disease.

The chain has TRBV18 and TRBJ1-5, with 11 nucleotides matching TRBD1. The CDR3 has 16 amino acids. Germline CDR1 and CDR2: KGHSH and LQKENI. The junction had 8 bases not matched to a gene; V was cut back by 4 bases and J by 6 bases. CDR3 sequence (DNA): TGTGCCAGCTCACTATCACCGGGACAGGGGGGTCAGCCCCAGCATTTT. Amino acid sequence: CASSLSPGQGGQPQHF.

The genes are TRBV13 and TRBJ2-2; 8 nucleotides agree with TRBD2. The ends lost 5 bases at V and 8 bases at J; junction bases unmatched: 10. From germline, CDR1 is PRHDT and CDR2 FYEKMQ (reference sequence). The CDR3 consists of 15 residues. The DNA of the CDR3 is TGTGCCAGCAGCCCCCCTAGCGGGCTCGGGGGGGAGCTGTTTTTT. This encodes CASSPPSGLGGELFF.

CDR3 DNA: TGTGCCACCCCTCCGCTGGTAGGGTCGCCTAGCGGGCTTGGTGAGCAGTTCTTC. Protein: CATPPLVGSPSGLGEQFF. This sequence joins TRBV27 and TRBJ2-1, with 8 bases matching TRBD2. This CDR3 is built from 18 residues. The germline gives CDR1 MNHEY, CDR2 SMNVEV (reference sequence). Trimming at V came to 10 bases and at J to 9 bases, leaving 26 bases not matched to a gene.

The V gene is TRBV29-1, the J gene TRBJ2-1; D uncertain. Germline values: CDR1 SQVTM, CDR2 ANQGSEA. The ends were cut back, 6 bases at V and 0 bases at J, with 9 bases in the middle. This CDR3 is built from 13 residues. This CDR3 reads CSVYRSSYNEQFF. The DNA of the CDR3 is TGCAGCGTCTACCGGAGCTCCTACAATGAGCAGTTCTTC.

This chain joins TRBV5-1 and TRBJ2-7; D perhaps matches TRBD1 (5 bases). The CDR3 consists of 13 residues. With 3 bases removed from V and 0 bases from J, the gap between germline ends came to 7 bases. Per the germline V gene, CDR1 is SGHRS and CDR2 is YFSETQ. The CDR3 coding sequence is TGCGCCAGCAGCTCAGGGCCCTCCTACGAGCAGTACTTC. Amino acids: CASSSGPSYEQYF.

This clone was detected only once. CDR3 residues: CAWSVLGTGGEKLFF. CDR3 coding DNA: TGTGCCTGGAGTGTACTAGGGACAGGGGGTGAAAAACTGTTTTTT. The chain has TRBV30 and TRBJ1-4; 11 bases fit TRBD1. The J segment lost 7 bases and the V segment lost 0 bases, leaving 4 bases of the junction unmatched. The V gene's germline CDR1 is GTSNPN and CDR2 SVGIG (reference sequence). The CDR3 contains 15 residues.

The J gene is TRBJ1-1, the V gene TRBV6-5, with D perhaps TRBD1 (6 bases). V lost 2 bases and J lost 5, with 9 bases in between. CDR1 and CDR2 (germline): MNHEY, SVGAGI. The CDR3 has 13 residues. Here the CDR3 reads CASSYGQGTEAFF. The CDR3, as DNA: TGTGCCAGCAGTTACGGGCAGGGGACTGAAGCTTTCTTT.

The chain links TRBV19 to TRBJ1-2; no reliable D call. Trimming stripped 2 bases from V and 2 bases from J, with 6 bases between. CDR3 size: 13 residues. Germline values: CDR1 LNHDA, CDR2 SQIVND (reference sequence). DNA of the CDR3: TGTGCCAGTAGTATATTGGCAAACTATGGCTACACCTTC. Its translation: CASSILANYGYTF.

The chain combines TRBV6-6 with TRBJ1-4; 10 positions agree with TRBD1. Germline V lookup: CDR1 MNHNY, CDR2 SVGAGI (reference sequence). The trim removed 6 bases at V and 7 bases at J, leaving 5 bases unmatched. The CDR3 consists of 14 residues. The CDR3 loop is CASSSGTGVEKLFF. The DNA for the CDR3 is TGTGCCAGCAGCTCCGGGACAGGGGTTGAAAAACTGTTTTTT.

The rearrangement joins TRBV18 to TRBJ1-5; D unresolved. Trimming removed 3 bases from V and 4 bases from J, with 7 bases in between. The CDR3 is 13 amino acids. Germline V gene sequence: CDR1 KGHSH, CDR2 LQKENI. The CDR3 is CASSPGPNQPQHF. The CDR3 DNA is TGTGCCAGCTCACCGGGCCCAAATCAGCCCCAGCATTTT.

The rearrangement links TRBV4-2 to TRBJ2-7; D might be TRBD2 (5 bases). The CDR3 is made up of 14 amino acids. V dropped 0 bases and J dropped 7 bases, with 13 bases sitting between them. Germline assignment: CDR1 LGHNA and CDR2 YNFKEQ. CDR3 sequence (DNA): TGTGCCAGCAGCCAAGAAGGAGGTCCCTGGGAGCAGTACTTC. It yields the protein CASSQEGGPWEQYF.

The CDR3: CASSLRTGNEQYF. CDR3 coding DNA: TGTGCCAGCAGCTTACGGACAGGGAACGAGCAGTACTTC. This chain joins TRBV11-2 and TRBJ2-7; 8 nucleotides match TRBD1. V was clipped by 2 bases and J by 5 bases; unmatched bases: 2. The CDR3 runs 13 residues. The V gene's germline CDR1 is SGHAT and CDR2 FQNNGV.

The gene calls are TRBV15 and TRBJ1-6, with a tentative D call TRBD1 (6 bases). Trimming cost V 3 bases and J 18 bases, with 18 bases left between them. The germline V gene has CDR1 LNHNV and CDR2 YYDKDF (reference sequence). There are 13 residues in the CDR3. CDR3 residues: CATSSPDRGRAHF. CDR3 bases: TGTGCCACCAGCAGCCCGGACAGAGGGCGGGCCCACTTT.

The chain links TRBV2 to TRBJ2-5; D possibly corresponds to TRBD2 (6 bases). Germline V gives CDR1 SNHLY, CDR2 FYNNEI. V was pared by 7 bases and J by 2 bases, with 11 bases between. The CDR3 loop spans 13 amino acids. CDR3 protein: CASNTGRQETQYF. In DNA form, the CDR3 reads TGTGCCAGCAACACCGGGAGACAAGAGACCCAGTACTTC.

The rearrangement joins TRBV4-1 to TRBJ1-2, with D hard to call. The V end was cut by 7 bases, the J end by 8 bases, with 17 bases between. This CDR3 comprises 13 residues. CDR1 is MGHRA and CDR2 is YSYEKL in the germline V gene. CDR3 DNA: TGCGCCAGCAATAATGGAGGCGGCTTGGGCTACACCTTC. Protein sequence: CASNNGGGLGYTF.

The V call is TRBV5-4, the J call TRBJ2-1; D gene ambiguous. The germline V gene has CDR1 SGHNT and CDR2 YYREEE (reference sequence). CDR3 length: 13 amino acids. V was pared by 5 bases and J by 10 bases, with 16 bases between. The CDR3 DNA sequence: TGTGCCAGCAGTACTACAATCGAGAACGAGCAGTTCTTC. Encoded protein: CASSTTIENEQFF.

V gene TRBV28 combines with J gene TRBJ2-7, with 7 bases that match TRBD2. Germline CDR1 MDHEN, CDR2 SYDVKM. The CDR3 consists of 17 residues. Unmatched junction bases numbered 15, after V lost 5 bases and J lost 2 bases. CDR3 sequence: CASSALSRASGPYEQYF. The CDR3 bases are TGTGCCAGCAGTGCCCTCTCGAGGGCTAGCGGCCCCTACGAGCAGTACTTC.

This chain connects TRBV19 to TRBJ2-7; 9 nucleotides align to TRBD2. Losses at the gene ends were 3 bases for V and 0 bases for J; bases not matched to a gene: 3. Germline CDR1 and CDR2: LNHDA and SQIVND (reference sequence). The CDR3 loop spans 15 amino acids. The CDR3 DNA follows: TGTGCCAGTAGTATGGGTAGCGGGGGCTCCTACGAGCAGTACTTC. Translation: CASSMGSGGSYEQYF.

The chain combines TRBV5-1 with TRBJ1-5, with 7 positions matching TRBD1. The CDR3 is 15 amino acids. Germline V gene data show CDR1 as SGHRS and CDR2 as YFSETQ. The junction had 6 bases not matched to a gene; V was cut back by 3 bases and J by 3 bases. The CDR3 coding sequence is TGCGCCAGCAGCTACTCCGGGACAGACAATCAGCCCCAGCATTTT. This gives the protein CASSYSGTDNQPQHF.

This clone is a singleton in its sample. The chain is built from TRBV5-1 and TRBJ2-7; the match to TRBD1 covers 11 bases. J gave up 2 bases and V 5 bases, and 3 bases lay outside the gene matches. The CDR3 extends over 14 amino acids. Germline assignment: CDR1 SGHRS and CDR2 YFSETQ. The CDR3 is CASRRDRGAYEQYF. In nucleotides, the CDR3 is TGCGCCAGCAGACGGGACAGGGGGGCCTACGAGCAGTACTTC.

The CDR3: CASSSTSGWGEQFF. The CDR3 nucleotides read TGTGCCAGCAGTTCGACTAGCGGCTGGGGTGAGCAGTTCTTC. The chain combines TRBV6-4 with TRBJ2-1; 9 bases are a match to TRBD2. The CDR3 covers 14 residues. Germline CDR1 is MRHNA and CDR2 is SNTAGT. The V segment lost 5 bases and the J segment 9 bases; nucleotides outside the gene matches: 8.

CDR3 sequence (DNA): TGCGCCAGCGGCCGGGACAGGGACGAAAAACTGTTTTTT. Encoded protein: CASGRDRDEKLFF. This sequence joins TRBV4-1 and TRBJ1-4, with 9 bases lining up with TRBD1. Trimming took 8 bases from V and 8 from J; bases not matched to a gene: 6. Looked up from germline, CDR1 is MGHRA and CDR2 is YSYEKL. This CDR3 spans 13 amino acids.

The chain uses TRBV12-3 or TRBV12-4 and TRBJ2-5; possible D gene TRBD1, 5 bases. The CDR3 is 13 amino acids. V was clipped by 2 bases and J by 4 bases, with 8 bases between them. DNA for the CDR3: TGTGCCAGCAGTTTAAGGGGTGGAGAGACCCAGTACTTC. Amino acid sequence: CASSLRGGETQYF.

The chain employs TRBV21-1 and TRBJ2-1; TRBD1 is taken as the D call from the table, unchecked against the DNA. TRBV21-1 is recorded as a pseudogene. The CDR3 totals 16 residues. CDR3 in amino acids: CASSNDQGAYYNEQFF. CDR3 nucleotides: TGTGCCAGCAGCAACGACCAGGGGGCTTACTACAATGAGCAGTTCTTC.